The rows below give T cell receptor beta chains drawn from one sample of a study of regulatory T cells in long-lasting Graves disease. TCRdb redid the calling of the multiplex PCR reads with MiXCR, one entry per CDR3 protein. This repertoire shows some 250,000 distinct CDR3 sequences, 20% found once; its top ten account for about 14%. The sample consisted of peripheral blood mononuclear cells (PBMCs), taken at new diagnosis, from a patient treated with antithyroid drugs. The receptors here all came from a female donor with Graves disease. The CDR3 runs from the conserved cysteine through the conserved F or W. D genes are given only for firm matches. Expanded clones are given a class, and other clones once, few, many or no size at all.

D,size,V,J,CDR3,DNA
TRBD1,few,TRBV24-1,TRBJ2-5,CATSPRGLETQYF,TGTGCCACCAGCCCCAGGGGGCTGGAGACCCAGTACTTC
TRBD1,many,TRBV7-2,TRBJ2-7,CASSLQGASYEQYF,TGTGCCAGCAGCTTGCAGGGGGCCTCCTACGAGCAGTACTTC
-,-,TRBV20-1,TRBJ2-2,CSAETNWRGAGELFF,TGCAGTGCCGAAACGAACTGGCGGGGAGCCGGGGAGCTGTTTTTT
-,many,TRBV9,TRBJ2-5,CASSANGGTQYF,TGTGCCAGCAGCGCAAACGGGGGGACCCAGTACTTC
TRBD1,many,TRBV20-1,TRBJ1-1,CSARSGGSGAFF,TGCAGTGCTAGGTCAGGGGGTTCCGGAGCTTTCTTT
-,-,TRBV19,TRBJ1-1,CASTRAEGVFRTTTEAFF,TGTGCCAGTACGAGGGCCGAGGGCGTCTTTCGAACAACGACTGAAGCTTTCTTT
-,-,TRBV6-2/TRBV6-3,TRBJ2-1,CASSGTKGGAWFF,TGTGCCAGCAGTGGCACTAAGGGGGGGGCGTGGTTCTTC
-,many,TRBV20-1,TRBJ1-6,CSASYPGQESPLHF,TGCAGTGCTAGTTATCCGGGGCAGGAGTCACCCCTCCACTTT
-,few,TRBV9,TRBJ1-3,CASTLGGDGNTIYF,TGTGCCAGCACCCTGGGGGGAGACGGAAACACCATATATTTT
TRBD1,-,TRBV29-1,TRBJ2-5,CSADLDRGEGETQYF,TGCAGCGCGGACCTTGACAGGGGGGAAGGGGAGACCCAGTACTTC
TRBD1,many,TRBV2,TRBJ2-7,CASRGDRAYEQYF,TGTGCCAGCAGGGGGGACAGGGCCTACGAGCAGTACTTC
-,many,TRBV12-3/TRBV12-4,TRBJ1-5,CASSYGGLDNQPQHF,TGTGCCAGCAGTTATGGAGGTCTCGACAATCAGCCCCAGCATTTT
-,-,TRBV19,TRBJ2-4,CASSIGADRFQNIQYF,TGTGCCAGTAGTATCGGGGCAGATAGGTTTCAAAACATTCAGTACTTC
TRBD2,many,TRBV7-2,TRBJ2-2,CASSQYGGTTRAGELFF,TGTGCCAGCAGCCAGTACGGGGGGACTACAAGGGCCGGGGAGCTGTTTTTT
-,many,TRBV20-1,TRBJ1-5,CSAVPGQTNQPQHF,TGCAGTGCCGTACCGGGACAAACCAATCAGCCCCAGCATTTT
-,many,TRBV28,TRBJ2-5,CASSLISQETQYF,TGTGCCAGCAGTTTAATAAGCCAAGAGACCCAGTACTTC
-,-,TRBV20-1,TRBJ1-5,CSAGVGLVVNSNQPQHF,TGCAGTGCTGGCGTGGGACTCGTCGTTAATAGCAATCAGCCCCAGCATTTT
-,many,TRBV4-3,TRBJ2-5,CASSQEERETQYF,TGCGCCAGCAGCCAAGAAGAGCGAGAGACCCAGTACTTC
-,few,TRBV29-1,TRBJ1-2,CSVGTANYGYTF,TGCAGCGTCGGGACCGCTAACTATGGCTACACCTTC
TRBD2,many,TRBV6-2/TRBV6-3,TRBJ2-3,CASRRETLTDTQYF,TGTGCCAGCAGGCGGGAGACCCTCACAGATACGCAGTATTTT
-,-,TRBV28,TRBJ2-7,CASSPRGTGAYEQYF,TGTGCCAGCAGTCCCCGTGGCACGGGGGCCTACGAGCAGTACTTC
-,many,TRBV27,TRBJ2-3,CASSRLSTQYF,TGTGCCAGCAGTAGACTGTCTACGCAGTATTTT
TRBD2,many,TRBV6-1,TRBJ2-3,CASRLGLAGPDTQYF,TGTGCCAGCAGACTCGGGCTAGCGGGTCCAGATACGCAGTATTTT
-,many,TRBV18,TRBJ2-2,CASSPRREPGELFF,TGTGCCAGCTCACCTCGAAGGGAGCCCGGGGAGCTGTTTTTT
-,-,TRBV28,TRBJ2-3,CASSSEGVVISTDTQYF,TGTGCCAGCAGTTCCGAGGGAGTTGTTATCAGCACAGATACGCAGTATTTT
TRBD1,-,TRBV4-3,TRBJ2-7,CASSQGLLRGSYEQYF,TGCGCCAGCAGCCAGGGTCTTCTCAGGGGGTCCTACGAGCAGTACTTC
-,many,TRBV11-2,TRBJ2-1,CASSLSLYNEQFF,TGTGCCAGCAGCTTAAGCCTTTACAATGAGCAGTTCTTC
TRBD1,-,TRBV7-2,TRBJ1-4,CASSRTTGQGDEKLFF,TGTGCCAGCAGCCGTACTACTGGACAGGGGGATGAAAAACTGTTTTTT
-,-,TRBV13,TRBJ2-7,CASSFWRVSYEQYF,TGTGCCAGCAGCTTTTGGCGGGTCTCCTACGAGCAGTACTTC
TRBD1,-,TRBV20-1,TRBJ1-4,CSAMKGQAEKLFF,TGCAGTGCTATGAAAGGACAGGCTGAAAAACTGTTTTTT
-,many,TRBV5-1,TRBJ2-2,CASSKTVGELFF,TGCGCCAGCAGCAAGACTGTCGGGGAGCTGTTTTTT